This T cell receptor beta chain originates from a study of blood T cell repertoires in COVID-19. The protocol was immunoSEQ multiplex PCR, while the TCRdb copy is restricted to in-frame clones and leaves out a portion. The table lists approximately 110,000 clones, around 83% of them singletons. Trimming stripped 4 bases from V and 5 bases from J, with 17 bases between. Germline loops: CDR1 MDHEN, CDR2 SYDVKM. The CDR3 length is 15 residues. Sequenced material: peripheral blood. The source of this sequence is a woman of 80 years or more with COVID-19, enrolled during active disease. This chain connects TRBV28 to TRBJ1-2; D unresolved. CDR3 region: CASSSFTGIGYGYTF. DNA of the CDR3: TGTGCCAGCAGTTCCTTTACGGGAATCGGGTATGGCTACACCTTC.